One and the same sample provided the 14 T cell receptor beta chains below, sequenced in a study of early stage breast cancer tumors. The protocol was immunoSEQ multiplex PCR, while the TCRdb copy is restricted to in-frame clones and leaves out a portion. The top ten hold roughly 7% of the sample, which has approximately 39,000 clones, approximately 69% seen once. The sample was blood. These receptors were collected from a person in their 60s with breast cancer.

The rearrangement joins TRBV5-5 to TRBJ1-4; D remains ambiguous. CDR1 SGHKS and CDR2 YYEKEE come from the germline V gene (reference sequence). V shed 0 bases and J shed 5 bases, with 11 bases lying between them. The CDR3 has 15 residues. The CDR3 nucleotides are TGTGCCAGCAGCTTGGGAACAGTGGGGAATGAAAAACTGTTTTTT. Residues: CASSLGTVGNEKLFF. The whole variable domain, remainder taken from reference TRBV5-5 and TRBJ1-4, is DAGVTQSPTHLIKTRGQQVTLRCSPISGHKSVSWYQQVLGQGPQFIFQYYEKEERGRGNFPDRFSARQFPNYSSELNVNALLLGDSALYLCASSLGTVGNEKLFFGSGTQLSVL.

V and J are TRBV4-1 and TRBJ2-1; D uncertain. This CDR3 is built from 14 residues. The V gene's germline CDR1 is MGHRA and CDR2 YSYEKL. Trimming cost V 4 bases and J 2 bases, with 9 bases left between them. This CDR3 is CASSPPTAYNEQFF. The CDR3 DNA follows: TGCGCCAGCAGCCCCCCCACAGCCTACAATGAGCAGTTCTTC.

This clone appeared once. The chain links TRBV5-6 to TRBJ1-1; 12 nucleotides align to TRBD1. The germline V gene encodes CDR1 SGHDT and CDR2 YYEEEE. CDR3 length equals 16 residues. The ends lost 5 bases at V and 0 bases at J; junction bases unmatched: 5. The CDR3: CASRGGTGGLNTEAFF. The CDR3 nucleotides are TGTGCCAGCAGGGGGGGGACAGGGGGCTTGAACACTGAAGCTTTCTTT.

This CDR3 is CASTENTEAFF. The CDR3 coding sequence is TGTGCCAGCACAGAGAACACTGAAGCTTTCTTT. The chain combines TRBV6-1 with TRBJ1-1, with D unclear. Germline V gene sequence: CDR1 MNHNS, CDR2 SASEGT. Deletions cut 7 bases from V and 1 base from J, with 4 bases between. The CDR3 length is 11 residues.

This clone was picked up a small number of times. The chain couples TRBV5-1 to TRBJ1-2; the D is unclear. Germline CDR1 SGHRS, CDR2 YFSETQ. V shed 4 bases and J shed 4 bases, with 11 bases lying between them. The CDR3 length is 13 residues. The CDR3 DNA follows: TGCGCCAGCAGCCACGGTTCCGTCTATGGCTACACCTTC. It encodes CASSHGSVYGYTF. Filled out from reference TRBV5-1 and TRBJ1-2, the complete variable domain reads KAGVTQTPRYLIKTRGQQVTLSCSPISGHRSVSWYQQTPGQGLQFLFEYFSETQRNKGNFPGRFSGRQFSNSRSEMNVSTLELGDSALYLCASSHGSVYGYTFGSGTRLTVV.

In this sample, this clone turned up a few times. The rearrangement uses TRBV19 and TRBJ1-5; perhaps TRBD1 as D (5 bases). Germline loops: CDR1 LNHDA, CDR2 SQIVND (reference sequence). CDR3 length: 16 residues. V lost 5 bases to trimming and J lost 7 bases, with 21 bases between them. The CDR3 bases are TGTGCCAGTAGTCCGGGGACCGGGACCAAAAACCAGCCCCAGCATTTT. This sequence encodes CASSPGTGTKNQPQHF.

CDR3 region: CAIGELMDTEAFF. CDR3 DNA sequence: TGTGCCATCGGGGAGTTAATGGACACTGAAGCTTTCTTT. The V gene is TRBV10-3, the J gene TRBJ1-1; the D is unclear. Per the germline V gene, CDR1 is ENHRY and CDR2 is SYGVKD. The CDR3 has 13 amino acids. The ends were cut back, 8 bases at V and 3 bases at J, with 13 bases in the middle.

The gene calls are TRBV2 and TRBJ1-5; possibly TRBD1 for D (5 bases). There are 12 residues in the CDR3. V lost 5 bases and J lost 11, with 13 bases in between. CDR1 SNHLY and CDR2 FYNNEI come from the germline V gene. The CDR3 region has the DNA TGTGCCAGCAGTCTGGGGGGGAGGTCCCAGCATTTT. Amino acid sequence: CASSLGGRSQHF.

The chain combines TRBV5-8 with TRBJ1-1, with a tentative D call TRBD1 (5 bases). Germline CDR1 and CDR2: SGHTS and YDEGEE. Trimming shortened V by 0 bases and J by 3 bases, and 12 bases separated the two germline ends. The CDR3 sequence is 15 residues long. The CDR3 region is CASSLGQVGDTEAFF. The CDR3 nucleotides are TGTGCCAGCAGCTTGGGGCAGGTGGGGGACACTGAAGCTTTCTTT.

This chain uses TRBV5-1 with TRBJ1-3, with D maybe TRBD1 (6 bases). Germline V gene sequence: CDR1 SGHRS, CDR2 YFSETQ. V lost 2 bases, J lost 1 base, and 13 bases lay in between. The CDR3 sequence is 16 residues long. The CDR3 DNA reads TGCGCCAGCAGCTTAACAGGGCTTGCTTCTGGAAACACCATATATTTT. This codes for CASSLTGLASGNTIYF.

The J gene is TRBJ1-5, the V gene TRBV19, with a weak D call TRBD1 (6 bases). The CDR3 extends over 14 amino acids. Between the trimmed V and J ends, which lost 6 bases and 7 bases, there was a span of 16 bases. Germline assignment: CDR1 LNHDA and CDR2 SQIVND (reference sequence). CDR3 in amino acids: CASSHGGQRQPQHF. The CDR3 DNA sequence: TGTGCCAGTAGCCATGGGGGACAACGGCAGCCCCAGCATTTT.

CDR3 amino acids: CASSSLGGGELFF. DNA of the CDR3: TGTGCCAGCAGTTCCTTAGGGGGCGGGGAGCTGTTTTTT. The rearrangement links TRBV6-6 to TRBJ2-2; a possible D gene is TRBD1 (6 bases). The CDR3 covers 13 residues. Germline V gene lookup returns CDR1 MNHNY and CDR2 SVGAGI (reference sequence). V lost 4 bases to trimming and J lost 7 bases, with 10 bases between them.

This clone was seen a handful of times. The J gene is TRBJ1-1, the V gene TRBV11-2; no clear D gene. The CDR3 contains 12 residues. Germline CDR1 reads SGHAT; CDR2 reads FQNNGV. V was clipped by 6 bases and J by 0 bases, with 5 bases between them. CDR3 in DNA: TGTGCCAGCAGGGCCCTGAACACTGAAGCTTTCTTT. It encodes CASRALNTEAFF.

The V call is TRBV28, the J call TRBJ1-2; tentative D call: TRBD1 (5 bases). V lost 3 bases and J lost 7, with 9 bases in between. This CDR3 region has 12 residues. Germline assignment: CDR1 MDHEN and CDR2 SYDVKM. The CDR3 DNA reads as TGTGCCAGCAGTTTGGGACTAGCTGGCTACACCTTC. Protein: CASSLGLAGYTF.